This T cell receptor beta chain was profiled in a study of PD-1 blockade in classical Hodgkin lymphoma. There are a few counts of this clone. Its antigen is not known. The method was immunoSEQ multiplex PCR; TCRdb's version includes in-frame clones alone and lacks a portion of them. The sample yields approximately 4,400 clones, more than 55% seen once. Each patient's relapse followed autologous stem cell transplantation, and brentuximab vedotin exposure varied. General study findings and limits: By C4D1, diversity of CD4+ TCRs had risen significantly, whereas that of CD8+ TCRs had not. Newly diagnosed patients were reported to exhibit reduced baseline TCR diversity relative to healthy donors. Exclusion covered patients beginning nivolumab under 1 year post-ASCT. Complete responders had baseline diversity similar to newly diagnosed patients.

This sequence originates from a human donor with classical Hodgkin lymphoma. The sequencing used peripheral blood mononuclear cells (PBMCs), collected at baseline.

In nucleotides, the CDR3 is TGTGCCAGCAGTTCCCACCCGGAAAAACTGTTTTTT. Its protein is CASSSHPEKLFF. The chain has TRBV27 and TRBJ1-4; the D is unclear. CDR3 length: 12 residues. V gave up 4 bases and J gave up 8 bases, with 8 bases separating them. Germline CDR1 and CDR2: MNHEY and SMNVEV (reference sequence).